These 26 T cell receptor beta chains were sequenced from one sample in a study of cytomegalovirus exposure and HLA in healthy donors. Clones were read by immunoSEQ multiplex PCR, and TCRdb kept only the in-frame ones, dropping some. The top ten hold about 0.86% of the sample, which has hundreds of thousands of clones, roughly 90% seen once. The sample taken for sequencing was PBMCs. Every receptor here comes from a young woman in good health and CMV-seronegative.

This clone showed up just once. The CDR3 DNA reads as TGTGCCAGCAGCCGATACGGAGACAGGGGGGACGAGCAGTACTTC. It yields the protein CASSRYGDRGDEQYF. The chain recombines TRBV6-5 with TRBJ2-7; the match to TRBD1 covers 9 bases. Germline CDR1 is MNHEY and CDR2 is SVGAGI. The CDR3 length is 15 residues. The V segment lost 6 bases and the J segment 5 bases; nucleotides outside the gene matches: 11.

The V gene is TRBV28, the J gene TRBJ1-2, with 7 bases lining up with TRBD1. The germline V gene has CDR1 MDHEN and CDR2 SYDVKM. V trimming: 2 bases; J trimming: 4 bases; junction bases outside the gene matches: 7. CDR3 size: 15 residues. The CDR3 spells CASSLRDSLLYGYTF. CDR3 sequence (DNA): TGTGCCAGCAGTTTACGGGACAGCCTCCTCTATGGCTACACCTTC.

The CDR3 nucleotides read TGTGCCAGCAGTTTATTAGCAGGGGTGAACGAGCAGTACTTC. It codes for CASSLLAGVNEQYF. The chain recombines TRBV28 with TRBJ2-7; tentative D call: TRBD1 (6 bases). This CDR3 spans 14 amino acids. The V and J ends lost 1 base and 5 bases respectively, with 12 bases between them. The V gene's germline CDR1 is MDHEN and CDR2 SYDVKM.

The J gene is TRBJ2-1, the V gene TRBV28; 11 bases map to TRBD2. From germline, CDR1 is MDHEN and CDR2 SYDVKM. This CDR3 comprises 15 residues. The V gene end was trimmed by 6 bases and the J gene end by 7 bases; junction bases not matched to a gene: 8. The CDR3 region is CASSLLAGEANEQFF. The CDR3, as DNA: TGTGCCAGCAGCTTACTAGCGGGAGAAGCGAATGAGCAGTTCTTC.

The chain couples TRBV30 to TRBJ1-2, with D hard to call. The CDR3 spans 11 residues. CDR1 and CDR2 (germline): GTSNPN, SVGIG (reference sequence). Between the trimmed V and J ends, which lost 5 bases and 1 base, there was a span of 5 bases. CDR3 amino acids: CAWEVNYGYTF. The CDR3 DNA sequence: TGTGCCTGGGAGGTTAACTATGGCTACACCTTC.

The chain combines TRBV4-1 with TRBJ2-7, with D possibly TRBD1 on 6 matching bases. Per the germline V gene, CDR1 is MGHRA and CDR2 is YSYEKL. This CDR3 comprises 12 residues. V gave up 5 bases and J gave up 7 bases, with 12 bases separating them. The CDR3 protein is CASSLQGREQYF. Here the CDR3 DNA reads TGCGCCAGCAGCTTACAGGGCCGGGAGCAGTACTTC.

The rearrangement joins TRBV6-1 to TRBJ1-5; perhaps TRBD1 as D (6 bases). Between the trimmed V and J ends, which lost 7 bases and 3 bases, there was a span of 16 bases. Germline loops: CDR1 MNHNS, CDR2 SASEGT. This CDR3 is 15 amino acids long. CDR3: CASNQPDRYNQPQHF. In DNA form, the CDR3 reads TGTGCCAGCAACCAGCCAGACAGGTACAATCAGCCCCAGCATTTT.

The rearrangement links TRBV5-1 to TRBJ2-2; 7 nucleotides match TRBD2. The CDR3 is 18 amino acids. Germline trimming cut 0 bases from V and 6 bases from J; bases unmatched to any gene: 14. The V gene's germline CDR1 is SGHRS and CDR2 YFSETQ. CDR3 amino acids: CASSLGFGTITGSGELFF. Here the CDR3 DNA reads TGCGCCAGCAGCTTGGGTTTTGGGACTATCACCGGGTCCGGGGAGCTGTTTTTT.

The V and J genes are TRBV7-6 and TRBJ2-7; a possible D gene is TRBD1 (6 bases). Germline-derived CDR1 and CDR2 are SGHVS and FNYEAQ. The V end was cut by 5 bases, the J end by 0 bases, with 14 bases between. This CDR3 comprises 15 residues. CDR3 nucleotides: TGTGCCAGCAGCGCCCGGGACAAGAGCTCCTACGAGCAGTACTTC. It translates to CASSARDKSSYEQYF.

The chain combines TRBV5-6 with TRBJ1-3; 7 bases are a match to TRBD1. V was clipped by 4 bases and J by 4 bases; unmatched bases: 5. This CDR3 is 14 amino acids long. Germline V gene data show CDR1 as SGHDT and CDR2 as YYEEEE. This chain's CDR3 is CASSPGQPGNTIYF. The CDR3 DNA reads TGTGCCAGCAGCCCGGGACAGCCGGGAAACACCATATATTTT.

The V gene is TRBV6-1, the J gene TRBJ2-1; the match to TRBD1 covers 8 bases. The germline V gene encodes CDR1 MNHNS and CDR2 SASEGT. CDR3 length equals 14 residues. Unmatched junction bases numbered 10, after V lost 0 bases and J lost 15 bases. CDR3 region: CASSEALGGQVMFF. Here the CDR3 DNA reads TGTGCCAGCAGTGAAGCTTTGGGGGGACAGGTAATGTTCTTC.

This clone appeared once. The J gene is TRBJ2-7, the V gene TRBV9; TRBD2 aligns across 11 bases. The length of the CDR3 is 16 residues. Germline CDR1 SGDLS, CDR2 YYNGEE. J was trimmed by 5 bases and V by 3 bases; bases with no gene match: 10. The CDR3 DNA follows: TGTGCCAGCAGCGCCTTAGCGGGAGGGGAGGGGGACGAGCAGTACTTC. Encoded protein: CASSALAGGEGDEQYF.

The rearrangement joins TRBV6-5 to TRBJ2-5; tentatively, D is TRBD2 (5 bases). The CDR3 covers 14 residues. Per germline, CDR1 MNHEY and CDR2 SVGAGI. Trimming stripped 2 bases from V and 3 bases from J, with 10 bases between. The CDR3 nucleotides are TGTGCCAGCAGTTACATCGGACTCAAAGAGACCCAGTACTTC. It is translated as CASSYIGLKETQYF.

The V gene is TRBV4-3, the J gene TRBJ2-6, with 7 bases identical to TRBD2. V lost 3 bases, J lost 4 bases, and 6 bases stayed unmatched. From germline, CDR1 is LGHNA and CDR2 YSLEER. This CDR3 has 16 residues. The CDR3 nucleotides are TGCGCCAGCAGCCACGTGCGGGGGATCGGGGCCAACGTCCTGACTTTC. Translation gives CASSHVRGIGANVLTF.

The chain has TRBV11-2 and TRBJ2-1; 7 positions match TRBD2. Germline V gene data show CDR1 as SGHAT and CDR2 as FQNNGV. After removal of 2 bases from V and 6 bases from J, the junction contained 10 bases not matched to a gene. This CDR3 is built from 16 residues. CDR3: CASSLYLREYSNEQFF. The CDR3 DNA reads TGTGCCAGCAGCTTATATTTGCGGGAGTACAGCAATGAGCAGTTCTTC. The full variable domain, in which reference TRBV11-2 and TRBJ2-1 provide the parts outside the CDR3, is EAGVAQSPRYKIIEKRQSVAFWCNPISGHATLYWYQQILGQGPKLLIQFQNNGVVDDSQLPKDRFSAERLKGVDSTLKIQPAKLEDSAVYLCASSLYLREYSNEQFFGPGTRLTVL.

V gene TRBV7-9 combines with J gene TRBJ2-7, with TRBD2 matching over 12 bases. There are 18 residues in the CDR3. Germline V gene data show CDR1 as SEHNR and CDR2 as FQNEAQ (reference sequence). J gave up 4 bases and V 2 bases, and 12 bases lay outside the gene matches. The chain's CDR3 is CASSLSTAGLAGRYEQYF. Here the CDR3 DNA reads TGTGCCAGCAGCTTAAGTACCGCTGGACTAGCGGGAAGGTACGAGCAGTACTTC.

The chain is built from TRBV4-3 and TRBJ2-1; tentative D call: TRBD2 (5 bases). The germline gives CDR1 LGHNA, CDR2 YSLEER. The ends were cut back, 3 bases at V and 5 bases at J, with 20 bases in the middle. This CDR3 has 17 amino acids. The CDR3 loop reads CASSQEIERAGNNEQFF. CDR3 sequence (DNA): TGCGCCAGCAGCCAGGAGATCGAGAGGGCCGGGAACAATGAGCAGTTCTTC.

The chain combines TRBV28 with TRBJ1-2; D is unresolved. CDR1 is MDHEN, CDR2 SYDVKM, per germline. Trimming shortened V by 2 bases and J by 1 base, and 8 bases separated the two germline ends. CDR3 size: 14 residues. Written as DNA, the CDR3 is TGTGCCAGCAGTTTAGATCAGGTTAACTATGGCTACACCTTC. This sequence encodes CASSLDQVNYGYTF.

CDR3 DNA sequence: TGTGCCAGCAGTGCCGAGATATATAATTCACCCCTCCACTTT. It specifies CASSAEIYNSPLHF. J is TRBJ1-6 and V is TRBV25-1; D call uncertain. With 4 bases removed from V and 4 bases from J, the gap between germline ends came to 8 bases. The CDR3 sequence is 14 residues long. The V gene's germline CDR1 is MGHDK and CDR2 SYGVNS.

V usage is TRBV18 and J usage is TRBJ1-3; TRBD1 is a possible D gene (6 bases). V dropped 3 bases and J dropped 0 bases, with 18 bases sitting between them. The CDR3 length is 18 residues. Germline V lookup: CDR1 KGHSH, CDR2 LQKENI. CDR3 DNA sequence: TGTGCCAGCTCACCCATCACTCCCGGGGGGCTCTCTGGAAACACCATATATTTT. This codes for CASSPITPGGLSGNTIYF.

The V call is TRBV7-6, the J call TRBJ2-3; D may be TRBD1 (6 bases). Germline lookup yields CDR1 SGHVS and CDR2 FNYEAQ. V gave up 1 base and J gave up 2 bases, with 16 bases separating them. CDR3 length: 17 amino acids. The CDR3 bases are TGTGCCAGCAGCTTAGGGGCGGCAGGGGCCTACACAGATACGCAGTATTTT. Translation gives CASSLGAAGAYTDTQYF.

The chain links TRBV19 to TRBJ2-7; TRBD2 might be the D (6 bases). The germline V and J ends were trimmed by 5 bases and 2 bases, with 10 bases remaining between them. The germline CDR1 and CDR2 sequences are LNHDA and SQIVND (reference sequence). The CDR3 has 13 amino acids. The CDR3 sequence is CASSGLSTYEQYF. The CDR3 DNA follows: TGTGCCAGTAGTGGACTATCTACCTACGAGCAGTACTTC.

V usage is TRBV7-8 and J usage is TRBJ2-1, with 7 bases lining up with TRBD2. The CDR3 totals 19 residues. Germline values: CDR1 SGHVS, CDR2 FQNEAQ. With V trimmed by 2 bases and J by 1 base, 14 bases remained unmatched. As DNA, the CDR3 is TGTGCCAGCAGCTTACTAGCGGTTACGAGACCGCTATCCTACAATGAGCAGTTCTTC. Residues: CASSLLAVTRPLSYNEQFF. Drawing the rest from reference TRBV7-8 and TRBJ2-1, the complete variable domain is GAGVSQSPRYKVAKRGQDVALRCDPISGHVSLFWYQQALGQGPEFLTYFQNEAQLDKSGLPSDRFFAERPEGSVSTLKIQRTQQEDSAVYLCASSLLAVTRPLSYNEQFFGPGTRLTVL.

The CDR3 protein is CASSTGTPDTQYF. CDR3 nucleotide sequence: TGTGCCAGCAGCACCGGGACTCCCGATACGCAGTATTTT. The V gene is TRBV7-9, the J gene TRBJ2-3; D may be TRBD2 (6 bases). Germline-derived CDR1 and CDR2 are SEHNR and FQNEAQ (reference sequence). Trimming stripped 5 bases from V and 6 bases from J, with 12 bases between. This CDR3 has 13 amino acids.

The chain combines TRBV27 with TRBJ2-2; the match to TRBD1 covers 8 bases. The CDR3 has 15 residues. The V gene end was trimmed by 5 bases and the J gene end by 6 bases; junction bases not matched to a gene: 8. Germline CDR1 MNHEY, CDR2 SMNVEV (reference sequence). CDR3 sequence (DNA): TGTGCCAGCAGTGCAGAATGGACAGGGCCCGGGGAGCTGTTTTTT. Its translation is CASSAEWTGPGELFF.

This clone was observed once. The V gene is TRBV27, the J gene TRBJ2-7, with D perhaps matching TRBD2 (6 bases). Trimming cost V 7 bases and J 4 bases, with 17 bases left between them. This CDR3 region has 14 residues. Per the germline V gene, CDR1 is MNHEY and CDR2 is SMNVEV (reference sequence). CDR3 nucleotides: TGTGCCAGCACCGGCGGGGCGTACCCTTACGAGCAGTACTTC. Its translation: CASTGGAYPYEQYF.